The sequence of this T cell receptor beta chain was determined in a study of cytomegalovirus exposure and HLA in healthy donors. The length of the CDR3 is 15 residues. Germline assignment: CDR1 SEHNR and CDR2 FQNEAQ (reference sequence). The PCR had 60 Vbeta and 13 Jbeta primers. The table came from immunoSEQ multiplex PCR; TCRdb's copy has only in-frame clones and leaves some out. The table includes around 120,000 clones, around three quarters detected once. This clonotype originated in a human donor in good health. Sequencing was performed on PBMCs. V usage is TRBV7-9 and J usage is TRBJ2-5; weak D call: TRBD2 (6 bases). The last part of the DNA fits TRBJ2-7 better; the J call may be wrong. CDR3 sequence: CASSAVGGKGYEQYF. The CDR3 DNA follows: TGTGCCAGCAGCGCCGTGGGGGGTAAGGGCTACGAGCAGTACTTC.